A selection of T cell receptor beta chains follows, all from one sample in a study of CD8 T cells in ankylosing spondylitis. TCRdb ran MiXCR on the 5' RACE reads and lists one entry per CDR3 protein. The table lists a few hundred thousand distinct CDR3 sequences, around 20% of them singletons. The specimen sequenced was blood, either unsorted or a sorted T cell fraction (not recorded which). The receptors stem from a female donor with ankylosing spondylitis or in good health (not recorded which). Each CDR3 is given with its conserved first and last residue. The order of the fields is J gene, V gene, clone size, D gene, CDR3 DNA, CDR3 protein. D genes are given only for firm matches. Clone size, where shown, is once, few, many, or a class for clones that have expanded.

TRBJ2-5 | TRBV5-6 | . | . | TGTGCCAGCAGCTTTCGGGTAGCAGACCAAGAGACCCAGTACTTC | CASSFRVADQETQYF
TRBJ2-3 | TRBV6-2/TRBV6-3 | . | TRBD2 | TGTGCCAGCAGTTTTTCTTCTAGCGGGAGCAAAGATACGCAGTATTTT | CASSFSSSGSKDTQYF
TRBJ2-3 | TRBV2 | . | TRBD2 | TGTGCCAGCAGGGCGACTAGCGCACCCACAGATACGCAGTATTTT | CASRATSAPTDTQYF
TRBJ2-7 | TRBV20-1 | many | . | TGCAGTGCTGGGGACGAGCTGGGGGAGCAGTACTTC | CSAGDELGEQYF
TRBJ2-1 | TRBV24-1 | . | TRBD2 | TGTGCCACCAGTGAATCAGGGACTAGTAAACCCTCCTACAATGAGCAGTTCTTC | CATSESGTSKPSYNEQFF
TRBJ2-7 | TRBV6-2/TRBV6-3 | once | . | TGTGCCAGCAGTTCCGGAGGACAACCTTCCTACGAGCAGTACTTC | CASSSGGQPSYEQYF
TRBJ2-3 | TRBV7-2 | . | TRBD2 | TGTGCCAGCAGCTTAGCGTTAACTAGCGGTACAGATACGCAGTATTTT | CASSLALTSGTDTQYF
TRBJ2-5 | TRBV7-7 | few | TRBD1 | TGTGCCAGCAGCTTAGAGCGTACAGGGGGAGAGACCCAGTACTTC | CASSLERTGGETQYF
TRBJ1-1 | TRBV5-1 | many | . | TGCGCCAGCAGCGTCACGCAGACGAACACTGAAGCTTTCTTT | CASSVTQTNTEAFF
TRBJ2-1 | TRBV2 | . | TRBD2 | TGTGCCAGCAGTGAAGTAGGCGGGGGCTCCTACAATGAGCAGTTCTTC | CASSEVGGGSYNEQFF
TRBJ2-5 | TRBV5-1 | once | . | TGCGCCAGCAGCGGACAGTGGGCTTCGGAGACCCAGTACTTC | CASSGQWASETQYF
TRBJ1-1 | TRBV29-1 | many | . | TGCATCGCTGGCAGTATGAACACTGAAGCTTTCTTT | CIAGSMNTEAFF
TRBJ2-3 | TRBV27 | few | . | TGTGCCAGCGGGAAGGGGGTGGTCGGGAGCACAGATACGCAGTATTTT | CASGKGVVGSTDTQYF
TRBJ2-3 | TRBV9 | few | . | TGTGCCAGCAGCGTTGGGCAGTACAACACAGATACGCAGTATTTT | CASSVGQYNTDTQYF
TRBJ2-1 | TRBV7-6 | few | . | TGTGCCAGCAGCTTAGGATTCCGACACCCGGCGCAGTTCTTC | CASSLGFRHPAQFF
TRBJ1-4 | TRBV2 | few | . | TGTGCCAGCAATCTCGGGAATGAAAAACTGTTTTTT | CASNLGNEKLFF
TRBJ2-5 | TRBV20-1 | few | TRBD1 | TGCAGTGTTCTCCTCCCCAGGGGGCAAGAGACCCAGTACTTC | CSVLLPRGQETQYF
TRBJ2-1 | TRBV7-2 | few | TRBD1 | TGTGCCAGTCTCCCGGACAGGGGGCGGAATGAGCAGTTCTTC | CASLPDRGRNEQFF
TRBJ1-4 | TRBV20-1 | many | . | TGCAGTGTCGCCCAGGGAGCACAGAGGGAAAAACTGTTTTTT | CSVAQGAQREKLFF
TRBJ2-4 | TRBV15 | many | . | TGTGCCACCAGCAGTGCCCGGAACGACCTAGCCAAAAACATTCAGTACTTC | CATSSARNDLAKNIQYF
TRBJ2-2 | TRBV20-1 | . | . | TGCAGTGCTAGAGATCTTTACTCCCAGGACACCGGGGAGCTGTTTTTT | CSARDLYSQDTGELFF
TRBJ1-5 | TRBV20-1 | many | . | TGCAGTGCCTTTGACCCCATGAGCAATCAGCCCCAGCATTTT | CSAFDPMSNQPQHF
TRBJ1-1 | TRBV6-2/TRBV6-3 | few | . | TGTGCCAGCAGCGCTCAGGGCAGGGTCAACGAAGCTTTCTTT | CASSAQGRVNEAFF
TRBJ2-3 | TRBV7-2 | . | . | TGTGCCAGCAGCTTGATAGTGAATACGCAGTATTTT | CASSLIVNTQYF
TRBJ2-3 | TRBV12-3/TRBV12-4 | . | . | TGTGCCAGCAGTTTTGAGCATAGCACAGATACGCAGTATTTT | CASSFEHSTDTQYF
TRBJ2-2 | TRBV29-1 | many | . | TGCAGCGTTGTGATAGGGACGGGGGAGCTGTTTTTT | CSVVIGTGELFF
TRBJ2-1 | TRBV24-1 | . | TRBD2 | TGTGCCACCTCCGGGACTAGCGGGAGAGTGCAAAATGAGCAGTTCTTC | CATSGTSGRVQNEQFF
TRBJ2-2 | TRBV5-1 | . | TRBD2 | TGCGCCAGCAGCTGGGGGAGGGACGGCGGGGAGCTGTTTTTT | CASSWGRDGGELFF
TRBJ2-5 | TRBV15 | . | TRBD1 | TGTGCCACCAGCACGAGGACAGGTCCTGGGGAGACCCAGTACTTC | CATSTRTGPGETQYF
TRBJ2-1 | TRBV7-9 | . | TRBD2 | TGTGCCAGCAGGCCAAGGGGACTATTGGATGAGCAGTTCTTC | CASRPRGLLDEQFF
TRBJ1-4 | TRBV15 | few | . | TGTGCCACCAGCAGAGGCGGGGGTGGAGGTGAAAAACTGTTTTTT | CATSRGGGGGEKLFF
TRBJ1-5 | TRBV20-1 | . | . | TGCAGTGCTGCGAGAGATAGCAATCAGCCCCAGCATTTT | CSAARDSNQPQHF
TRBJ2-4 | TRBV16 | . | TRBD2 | TGTGCCAGCAGCCAACCGACAGCTAGCGGGCAAAACATTCAGTACTTC | CASSQPTASGQNIQYF
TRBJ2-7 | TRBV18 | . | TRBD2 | TGTGCCAGCTCACCGTTTAGCGGGACAAACGAGCAGTACTTC | CASSPFSGTNEQYF
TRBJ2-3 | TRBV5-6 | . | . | TGTGCCAGCAGCTCGCGCAGGATTACGCAGTATTTT | CASSSRRITQYF
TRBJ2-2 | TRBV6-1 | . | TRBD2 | TGTGCCAGCAGACGATTAGCGGGACGGAGCACCGGGGAGCTGTTTTTT | CASRRLAGRSTGELFF
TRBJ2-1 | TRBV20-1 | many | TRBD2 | TGCAGTGCCCCCCGCGGTAGCGGGAGAGTGAATGAGCAGTTCTTC | CSAPRGSGRVNEQFF